The rows below give T cell receptor beta chains drawn from one sample of a study of T cells after yellow fever vaccination. A single record per CDR3 protein comes from TCRdb applying MiXCR to the 5' RACE reads. Here the sample spans some 22,000 distinct CDR3 sequences, around 5% being singletons. The sequences come from PBMCs, either bulk or a sorted T-cell subset (CD4+, CD8+, memory, or dextramer-sorted; not recorded which), collected about 49 days after the first yellow fever vaccination. These receptors came from a young man who received the YFV17D yellow fever vaccine. Both conserved end residues are part of each CDR3. Fields, in order: D gene, CDR3 length, J gene, clone size, V gene, CDR3 protein, CDR3 DNA. A D gene is named only where the DNA matches it firmly. Size values are once, few and many counts, or a class for expanded clones, and some rows have none.

- 14 TRBJ1-2 many TRBV4-2 CASSQAPGDEGYTF TGTGCCAGCAGCCAAGCCCCAGGGGATGAAGGCTACACCTTC
- 14 TRBJ1-5 - TRBV19 CASSRASRDQPQHF TGTGCCAGTAGTCGCGCATCCCGGGATCAGCCCCAGCATTTT
- 16 TRBJ2-1 many TRBV24-1 CATSGGAGVNYNEQFF TGTGCCACCAGTGGGGGGGCGGGGGTGAACTACAATGAGCAGTTCTTC
- 13 TRBJ1-5 many TRBV15 CATSLSYPQPQHF TGTGCCACCAGCCTTTCATACCCTCAGCCCCAGCATTTT
TRBD2 15 TRBJ2-4 many TRBV6-4 CASSDSTSGGAIQYF TGTGCCAGCAGTGACTCGACTAGCGGGGGGGCCATTCAGTACTTC
- 13 TRBJ2-2 many TRBV11-1 CASSAWGGGELFF TGTGCCAGCAGCGCTTGGGGCGGCGGGGAGCTGTTTTTT
TRBD1 16 TRBJ1-2 many TRBV7-2 CASSLAVDRGLYGYTF TGTGCCAGCAGCTTAGCGGTTGACAGGGGGCTCTATGGCTACACCTTC
- 13 TRBJ1-1 many TRBV7-8 CASSLNYNTEAFF TGTGCCAGCAGCTTAAATTACAACACTGAAGCTTTCTTT
- 13 TRBJ1-5 many TRBV12-3/TRBV12-4 CASSDDATQPQHF TGTGCCAGTTCCGATGACGCTACTCAGCCCCAGCATTTT
- 11 TRBJ2-3 many TRBV12-3/TRBV12-4 CASSQIRTQYF TGTGCCAGCAGTCAGATAAGGACGCAGTATTTT
TRBD1 14 TRBJ1-1 many TRBV5-1 CASSFKGGGQEAFF TGCGCCAGCAGCTTTAAGGGAGGGGGCCAAGAAGCTTTCTTT
TRBD1 13 TRBJ1-1 many TRBV5-4 CASLGQANTEAFF TGTGCCAGCTTGGGACAGGCGAACACTGAAGCTTTCTTT
TRBD1 16 TRBJ1-2 many TRBV14 CASSPPGTGLSYGYTF TGTGCCAGCAGCCCGCCCGGGACAGGGTTATCCTATGGCTACACCTTC
TRBD1 16 TRBJ2-6 medium-sized TRBV4-3 CASSQEGQSGANVLTF TGCGCCAGCAGCCAAGAGGGACAGTCTGGGGCCAACGTCCTGACTTTC
TRBD1 13 TRBJ1-5 many TRBV20-1 CSAGTGGHQPQHF TGCAGTGCTGGGACAGGGGGCCATCAGCCCCAGCATTTT
- 13 TRBJ1-1 many TRBV7-2 CASSPGPNTEAFF TGTGCCAGCAGCCCTGGCCCGAACACTGAAGCTTTCTTT
- 15 TRBJ2-1 many TRBV11-2 CASSLGGGPYNEQFF TGTGCCAGCAGCTTAGGGGGGGGGCCCTACAATGAGCAGTTCTTC
TRBD1 16 TRBJ1-1 many TRBV5-1 CASSNRDRTKNTEAFF TGCGCCAGCAGCAACCGGGACAGAACAAAGAACACTGAAGCTTTCTTT
- 13 TRBJ2-5 many TRBV30 CAWSIQGVVTQYF TGTGCCTGGAGTATCCAAGGGGTTGTGACCCAGTACTTC
- 15 TRBJ2-4 many TRBV5-1 CASSPIRSFKNIQYF TGCGCCAGCAGCCCCATTAGGTCGTTTAAAAACATTCAGTACTTC
- 14 TRBJ1-1 many TRBV7-9 CASSLQQSNTEAFF TGTGCCAGCAGCTTACAACAGTCGAACACTGAAGCTTTCTTT
TRBD1 16 TRBJ2-3 many TRBV6-6 CASSSRTQGKTDTQYF TGTGCCAGCAGTTCGAGAACACAGGGGAAGACAGATACGCAGTATTTT
- 14 TRBJ1-4 many TRBV19 CASSIEGLGEKLFF TGTGCCAGTAGTATCGAGGGCCTTGGTGAAAAACTGTTTTTT
- 13 TRBJ1-5 many TRBV5-6 CASSLGDGKPQHF TGTGCCAGCAGCTTGGGTGATGGTAAGCCCCAGCATTTT
- 12 TRBJ1-5 many TRBV25-1 CASSEFGETQHF TGTGCCAGCAGTGAATTCGGGGAGACCCAGCATTTT
- 13 TRBJ2-7 many TRBV12-5 CASGSPPSYEQYF TGTGCTAGTGGTTCCCCCCCCTCCTACGAGCAGTACTTC
- 14 TRBJ1-4 many TRBV11-2 CASSQQEFSEKLFF TGTGCCAGCAGCCAACAGGAATTTAGTGAAAAACTGTTTTTT
- 15 TRBJ1-1 few TRBV9 CASSVDAGGNTEAFF TGTGCCAGCAGCGTAGATGCAGGAGGGAACACTGAAGCTTTCTTT
TRBD1 13 TRBJ2-2 many TRBV18 CASSPTGGLELFF TGTGCCAGCTCACCCACAGGGGGGCTGGAGCTGTTTTTT
TRBD2 19 TRBJ2-3 many TRBV20-1 CSARDFARTSGGFSDTQYF TGCAGTGCTAGAGATTTCGCAAGGACTAGCGGGGGTTTTTCAGATACGCAGTATTTT
TRBD1 15 TRBJ2-1 many TRBV7-8 CASSHKGAAYNEQFF TGTGCCAGCAGCCATAAGGGGGCAGCCTACAATGAGCAGTTCTTC
- 14 TRBJ2-7 many TRBV6-1 CASSHGAGGYEQYF TGTGCCAGCAGCCACGGGGCAGGAGGCTACGAGCAGTACTTC
- 14 TRBJ1-2 many TRBV6-5 CASSYLARDYGYTF TGTGCCAGCAGTTACTTAGCCAGGGACTATGGCTACACCTTC
- 12 TRBJ2-1 - TRBV20-1 CSAWGQYNEQFF TGCAGCGCGTGGGGTCAGTACAATGAGCAGTTCTTC
- 14 TRBJ1-1 many TRBV4-1 CASSSGQQITEAFF TGCGCCAGCAGCTCTGGACAGCAAATAACTGAAGCTTTCTTT
- 14 TRBJ1-1 many TRBV29-1 CSVDTTEGNTEAFF TGCAGCGTTGATACGACAGAGGGGAACACTGAAGCTTTCTTT
TRBD1 15 TRBJ1-6 many TRBV19 CASSMRTGGYSPLHF TGTGCCAGTAGTATGCGGACAGGGGGGTATTCACCCCTCCACTTT
TRBD1 15 TRBJ1-1 many TRBV6-5 CASSYTGGMNTEAFF TGTGCCAGCAGTTATACAGGGGGCATGAACACTGAAGCTTTCTTT
- 15 TRBJ2-2 many TRBV11-1 CASSPGTGNTGELFF TGTGCCAGCAGCCCCGGGACTGGTAACACCGGGGAGCTGTTTTTT
TRBD2 14 TRBJ2-3 many TRBV20-1 CSAPSSLAGDTQYF TGCAGTGCCCCCTCCTCTCTAGCGGGAGATACGCAGTATTTT